Below are 27 T cell receptor beta chains sequenced from a single sample in a study of cytomegalovirus exposure and HLA in healthy donors. This PCR relied on a set of 60 Vbeta primers and 13 Jbeta primers. This table comes from immunoSEQ multiplex PCR, and its TCRdb copy is limited to in-frame clones, with some not included. The sample has 90,000 to 120,000 clones; around 67% are singletons. Sequencing was done on a sample of PBMCs. The receptors derive from a woman aged 40 to 50 in good health and CMV-seropositive.

Only one count was recorded for this clone. CDR3 in amino acids: CAWKPQVLGNTIYF. The CDR3, as DNA: TGTGCCTGGAAACCACAGGTTCTTGGAAACACCATATATTTT. The chain combines TRBV30 with TRBJ1-3; tentatively, D is TRBD1 (5 bases). The V and J ends lost 4 bases and 3 bases respectively, with 13 bases between them. This CDR3 spans 14 amino acids. Germline values: CDR1 GTSNPN, CDR2 SVGIG (reference sequence).

This clone has a handful of counts. The gene calls are TRBV10-3 and TRBJ2-7; TRBD1 aligns across 9 bases. V lost 5 bases and J lost 1; bases outside the gene matches: 12. Germline CDR1 is ENHRY and CDR2 is SYGVKD. CDR3 length: 17 amino acids. The CDR3 coding sequence is TGTGCCATCAGTTCAATCGGGGGACAGGGTTCTTCCTACGAGCAGTACTTC. It is translated as CAISSIGGQGSSYEQYF.

V is TRBV7-8 and J is TRBJ2-1, with 16 bases fitting TRBD2. Germline V gene lookup returns CDR1 SGHVS and CDR2 FQNEAQ. The CDR3 has 18 amino acids. V dropped 5 bases and J dropped 0; count of bases not matched to a gene: 4. CDR3 region: CASSLGLAGGSSYNEQFF. The CDR3 DNA sequence: TGTGCCAGCAGCCTGGGACTAGCGGGGGGGAGCTCCTACAATGAGCAGTTCTTC.

The CDR3 nucleotides read TGCGCCAGCAGCACTACAGGGGGGCACGCTGAAGCTTTCTTT. It specifies CASSTTGGHAEAFF. The rearrangement links TRBV5-1 to TRBJ1-1, with 8 positions matching TRBD1. From germline, CDR1 is SGHRS and CDR2 YFSETQ. The length of the CDR3 is 14 residues. V lost 4 bases to trimming and J lost 6 bases; unmatched junction nucleotides: 8.

This chain joins TRBV7-3 and TRBJ2-1; D remains unclear. This CDR3 region has 14 residues. Per germline, CDR1 SGHTA and CDR2 FQGTGA. Trimming pared 2 bases from V and 5 bases from J, leaving 10 bases between. The CDR3 bases are TGTGCCAGCAGCTTAGCGAATTATCACAATGAGCAGTTCTTC. Amino acids: CASSLANYHNEQFF.

The gene calls are TRBV7-3 and TRBJ2-2; no firm D call. The CDR3 runs 16 residues. Germline V gene lookup returns CDR1 SGHTA and CDR2 FQGTGA. Trimming took off 2 bases at V and 1 base at J, with 11 bases between the two ends. The CDR3, as DNA: TGTGCCAGCAGCTTACTTCCCAGGCAGAACACCGGGGAGCTGTTTTTT. Translating gives CASSLLPRQNTGELFF.

The chain employs TRBV6-5 and TRBJ1-4; no reliable D call. The germline gives CDR1 MNHEY, CDR2 SVGAGI. CDR3 length equals 12 residues. Between the trimmed V and J ends, which lost 6 bases and 2 bases, there was a span of 4 bases. The CDR3 protein is CASRETNEKLFF. CDR3 coding DNA: TGTGCCAGCAGGGAGACTAATGAAAAACTGTTTTTT.

This chain links TRBV7-8 with TRBJ2-7, with D perhaps matching TRBD2 (6 bases). Germline lookup yields CDR1 SGHVS and CDR2 FQNEAQ. The CDR3 is 14 residues long. V was shortened by 5 bases and J by 0 bases, with 11 bases between the two germline ends. For the CDR3, the DNA is TGTGCCAGCAGCAAATGGGGGGACTCCTACGAGCAGTACTTC. It is translated as CASSKWGDSYEQYF.

The chain recombines TRBV7-2 with TRBJ2-1; 11 nucleotides align to TRBD2. V trimming: 5 bases; J trimming: 9 bases; junction bases outside the gene matches: 9. CDR1 and CDR2 from the germline V gene are SGHTA and FQGNSA. The CDR3 covers 15 residues. CDR3 protein: CASSRSSGGIGEQFF. In nucleotides, the CDR3 is TGTGCCAGCAGCAGGTCTAGCGGGGGGATCGGTGAGCAGTTCTTC.

The chain uses TRBV19 and TRBJ1-6; TRBD1 aligns across 8 bases. Germline CDR1 is LNHDA and CDR2 is SQIVND (reference sequence). The CDR3 spans 15 residues. V was clipped by 5 bases and J by 9 bases; unmatched bases: 9. CDR3: CASSGITGGISPLHF. In DNA, the CDR3 is TGTGCCAGTAGTGGGATCACAGGGGGAATTTCACCCCTCCACTTT.

The CDR3 bases are TGTGCCAGCAAGAAGGGACACCTAAATGAAAAACTGTTTTTT. The encoded protein is CASKKGHLNEKLFF. This sequence joins TRBV6-5 and TRBJ1-4, with D perhaps TRBD1 (6 bases). The germline V gene has CDR1 MNHEY and CDR2 SVGAGI. V lost 7 bases to trimming and J lost 5 bases, with 14 bases between them. This CDR3 spans 14 amino acids.

The gene calls are TRBV6-1 and TRBJ1-1; 7 bases fit TRBD1. Trimming at V came to 6 bases and at J to 0 bases, leaving 1 base not matched to a gene. Germline V gives CDR1 MNHNS, CDR2 SASEGT. This CDR3 has 13 amino acids. CDR3 sequence reads: CASRTGMNTEAFF. DNA of the CDR3: TGTGCCAGCAGGACAGGGATGAACACTGAAGCTTTCTTT.

The chain recombines TRBV7-6 with TRBJ2-1; possible D gene TRBD2, 7 bases. Trimming took off 2 bases at V and 6 bases at J, with 14 bases between the two ends. Germline CDR1 reads SGHVS; CDR2 reads FNYEAQ. CDR3 length: 15 residues. CDR3 amino acids: CASSLSGGAPNEQFF. CDR3 sequence (DNA): TGTGCCAGCAGCTTAAGTGGGGGGGCGCCCAATGAGCAGTTCTTC.

The CDR3 DNA sequence: TGTGCCTGGAGTGGAGGTCCGGGACAGACGAACACCGGGGAGCTGTTTTTT. It codes for CAWSGGPGQTNTGELFF. This chain uses TRBV30 with TRBJ2-2; 7 nucleotides line up with TRBD1. The length of the CDR3 is 17 residues. Germline V gives CDR1 GTSNPN, CDR2 SVGIG (reference sequence). The ends lost 1 base at V and 0 bases at J; junction bases unmatched: 8.

This sequence joins TRBV29-1 and TRBJ2-2; perhaps TRBD2 as D (7 bases). The CDR3 length is 14 residues. Deletions cut 6 bases from V and 1 base from J, with 12 bases between. CDR1 is SQVTM and CDR2 is ANQGSEA in the germline V gene. CDR3 amino acids: CSVGGVVNTGELFF. The CDR3 DNA follows: TGCAGCGTAGGGGGGGTGGTGAACACCGGGGAGCTGTTTTTT.

This clone was observed once. The chain couples TRBV5-1 to TRBJ2-5; TRBD1 matches at 7 bases. V lost 1 base, J lost 5 bases, and 5 bases stayed unmatched. This CDR3 region has 14 residues. Germline V gives CDR1 SGHRS, CDR2 YFSETQ. The CDR3 DNA sequence: TGCGCCAGCAGCTTGACAGGGGCCTGGGAGACCCAGTACTTC. Encoded protein: CASSLTGAWETQYF.

This clone was seen a handful of times. The V gene is TRBV9, the J gene TRBJ2-2; TRBD1 matches 9 bases. The germline CDR1 and CDR2 sequences are SGDLS and YYNGEE. V lost 5 bases to trimming and J lost 4 bases; unmatched junction nucleotides: 3. The CDR3 extends over 14 amino acids. CDR3 sequence: CASSGQGLTGELFF. In DNA, the CDR3 is TGTGCCAGCAGTGGACAGGGGCTCACCGGGGAGCTGTTTTTT.

The chain uses TRBV5-1 and TRBJ2-1; 7 positions match TRBD1. Losses at the gene ends were 0 bases for V and 0 bases for J; bases not matched to a gene: 3. The CDR3 length is 16 residues. Germline-derived CDR1 and CDR2 are SGHRS and YFSETQ. The CDR3 sequence: CASSLAGTASYNEQFF. CDR3 nucleotide sequence: TGCGCCAGCAGCTTGGCTGGGACAGCCTCCTACAATGAGCAGTTCTTC.

This chain uses TRBV5-6 with TRBJ2-3; 9 bases line up with TRBD2. Germline-derived CDR1 and CDR2 are SGHDT and YYEEEE. Unmatched junction bases numbered 5, after V lost 6 bases and J lost 6 bases. CDR3 length: 13 amino acids. CDR3 DNA: TGTGCCAGCACCCGGCGGGGGGGGGATACGCAGTATTTT. Translation gives CASTRRGGDTQYF.

The CDR3 coding sequence is TGCGCCAGCAGCTTATCCGGGACAGGCCAAGAGACCCAGTACTTC. This encodes CASSLSGTGQETQYF. The chain uses TRBV5-1 and TRBJ2-5; 8 bases are shared with TRBD1. Trimming took 2 bases from V and 1 from J; bases not matched to a gene: 4. Germline V gene lookup returns CDR1 SGHRS and CDR2 YFSETQ. This CDR3 has 15 amino acids.

The chain carries TRBV29-1 and TRBJ1-1; 9 nucleotides line up with TRBD1. The germline V gene encodes CDR1 SQVTM and CDR2 ANQGSEA. The CDR3 length is 15 residues. The V gene end was trimmed by 0 bases and the J gene end by 4 bases; junction bases not matched to a gene: 6. The CDR3 spells CSVEDGQGRTTEAFF. DNA of the CDR3: TGCAGCGTTGAAGACGGACAGGGGAGGACCACTGAAGCTTTCTTT.

The chain recombines TRBV6-5 with TRBJ1-1, with 8 bases aligning to TRBD1. Germline loops: CDR1 MNHEY, CDR2 SVGAGI. The CDR3 contains 14 residues. The V gene end was trimmed by 5 bases and the J gene end by 5 bases; junction bases not matched to a gene: 7. CDR3 protein: CASSQTGGGTEAFF. CDR3 coding DNA: TGTGCCAGCAGTCAAACAGGGGGTGGGACTGAAGCTTTCTTT.

CDR3 nucleotide sequence: TGCGCCAGCAGCTTGGCCGAGGCAGTACCTGAAGCTTTCTTT. Residues: CASSLAEAVPEAFF. The V gene is TRBV5-1, the J gene TRBJ1-1; no clear D gene. Germline V gene lookup returns CDR1 SGHRS and CDR2 YFSETQ. Trimming took 0 bases from V and 6 from J, leaving 12 bases between them. The CDR3 length is 14 residues. The variable domain in full, with the rest retrieved from reference TRBV5-1 and TRBJ1-1, is KAGVTQTPRYLIKTRGQQVTLSCSPISGHRSVSWYQQTPGQGLQFLFEYFSETQRNKGNFPGRFSGRQFSNSRSEMNVSTLELGDSALYLCASSLAEAVPEAFFGQGTRLTVV.

The gene calls are TRBV30 and TRBJ2-3; possible D gene TRBD1, 5 bases. The CDR3 has 14 amino acids. In germline, CDR1 is GTSNPN, CDR2 SVGIG (reference sequence). Trimming stripped 4 bases from V and 0 bases from J, with 11 bases between. The DNA of the CDR3 is TGTGCCTGGAAGGCAGGGTACAGCACAGATACGCAGTATTTT. It encodes CAWKAGYSTDTQYF. Using reference TRBV30 and TRBJ2-3 for the parts outside the CDR3, the full variable domain is SQTIHQWPATLVQPVGSPLSLECTVEGTSNPNLYWYRQAAGRGLQLLFYSVGIGQISSEVPQNLSASRPQDRQFILSSKKLLLSDSGFYLCAWKAGYSTDTQYFGPGTRLTVL.

This chain uses TRBV19 with TRBJ2-1; 8 bases match TRBD1. Germline values: CDR1 LNHDA, CDR2 SQIVND (reference sequence). The CDR3 has 15 residues. Trimming took 3 bases from V and 8 from J; bases not matched to a gene: 9. DNA for the CDR3: TGTGCCAGTAGTATGAGTCGGACAGGGTTCGATGAGCAGTTCTTC. The encoded protein is CASSMSRTGFDEQFF.

The rearrangement joins TRBV5-1 to TRBJ2-7; a possible D gene is TRBD1 (6 bases). In germline, CDR1 is SGHRS, CDR2 YFSETQ. The V end was cut by 0 bases, the J end by 4 bases, with 14 bases between. CDR3 length: 15 residues. The CDR3 loop reads CASSLVADSLYEQYF. The CDR3 DNA reads TGCGCCAGCAGCTTGGTCGCGGACAGCTTATACGAGCAGTACTTC.

This chain joins TRBV4-3 and TRBJ2-3; D remains ambiguous. Germline V gene data show CDR1 as LGHNA and CDR2 as YSLEER. V gave up 1 base and J gave up 5 bases, with 7 bases separating them. The CDR3 is 13 amino acids. This CDR3 is CASSQAEEDTQYF. The DNA for the CDR3 is TGCGCCAGCAGCCAAGCCGAGGAAGATACGCAGTATTTT.